The 18 T cell receptor beta chains listed next were all sequenced from one sample in a study of human T cells and chemical hapten exposure. As for time point: patch test 1, 2 weeks after DPC sensitization. Treatment meaning: therapeutic diphenylcyclopropenone sensitization with weekly scalp DPC. MiXCR, run by TCRdb on the RACE reads, gives a single entry per CDR3 protein. The data contain roughly 70,000 distinct CDR3 sequences, more than 30% of them singletons. The specimen was whole blood, collected in connection with sensitization to the hapten diphenylcyclopropenone (DPC). Receptors were obtained from a man in his forties or fifties with alopecia areata. Some clones in this sample may be carry-over from other donors' samples.

CDR3 amino acids: CASSLTGSMNTEAFF. In DNA, the CDR3 is TGTGCCAGCAGCCTGACAGGGAGCATGAACACTGAAGCTTTCTTT. This sequence joins TRBV6-5 and TRBJ1-1; 7 bases line up with TRBD1. Germline V lookup: CDR1 MNHEY, CDR2 SVGAGI. The CDR3 loop spans 15 amino acids. V gave up 6 bases and J gave up 0 bases; unmatched junction bases: 7.

The chain combines TRBV28 with TRBJ2-7, with 7 bases matching TRBD1. CDR1 is MDHEN, CDR2 SYDVKM, per germline. The CDR3 totals 13 residues. V dropped 6 bases and J dropped 8; count of bases not matched to a gene: 10. CDR3 sequence (DNA): TGTGCCAGCAGCCTCCACCAGACAGGGCAGCAGTACTTC. Translated: CASSLHQTGQQYF.

This clonotype appeared a few times. In nucleotides, the CDR3 is TGTGCCAGCAGTGAAAGAGGCGGTTCCTACGAGCAGTACTTC. This codes for CASSERGGSYEQYF. The chain employs TRBV25-1 and TRBJ2-7; D is unresolved. The V end lost 2 bases, the J end lost 1 base, and 9 bases lay between the germline ends. CDR1 MGHDK and CDR2 SYGVNS come from the germline V gene. The CDR3 is 14 amino acids.

The chain combines TRBV20-1 with TRBJ2-3; D ambiguous. The length of the CDR3 is 15 residues. CDR1 DFQATT and CDR2 SNEGSKA come from the germline V gene (reference sequence). V lost 4 bases to trimming and J lost 0 bases, with 14 bases between them. CDR3 in amino acids: CSATHPSRSTDTQYF. The CDR3 DNA is TGCAGTGCTACGCACCCCAGCAGGAGCACAGATACGCAGTATTTT.

This clonotype was counted between two and nine times. The chain links TRBV28 to TRBJ2-6; maybe TRBD2 (6 bases). Germline CDR1 is MDHEN and CDR2 is SYDVKM. The V and J ends lost 1 base and 3 bases respectively, with 10 bases between them. The CDR3 runs 16 residues. The CDR3 DNA sequence: TGTGCCAGCAGTTTATTATCGGGGGTTGGGGCCAACGTCCTGACTTTC. It codes for CASSLLSGVGANVLTF. Combining the CDR3 with reference TRBV28 and TRBJ2-6 gives the whole variable domain DVKVTQSSRYLVKRTGEKVFLECVQDMDHENMFWYRQDPGLGLRLIYFSYDVKMKEKGDIPEGYSVSREKKERFSLILESASTNQTSMYLCASSLLSGVGANVLTFGAGSRLTVL.

The CDR3 sequence: CASSVGSGASTDTQYF. The CDR3, as DNA: TGTGCCAGCAGCGTCGGGAGCGGAGCTAGCACAGATACGCAGTATTTT. The genes are TRBV9 and TRBJ2-3, with D perhaps matching TRBD2 (6 bases). CDR3 length equals 16 residues. Trimming shortened V by 2 bases and J by 0 bases, and 13 bases separated the two germline ends. CDR1 is SGDLS, CDR2 YYNGEE, per germline.

In this sample, this clonotype turned up a few times. CDR3 sequence reads: CASSEPAIGQETQYF. The CDR3 nucleotides read TGTGCCAGCAGTGAGCCCGCCATCGGCCAAGAGACCCAGTACTTC. This sequence joins TRBV6-1 and TRBJ2-5; D is unclear. V was pared by 3 bases and J by 1 base, with 12 bases between. The CDR3 covers 15 residues. CDR1 MNHNS and CDR2 SASEGT come from the germline V gene.

This clonotype was observed a handful of times. The rearrangement joins TRBV12-3 or TRBV12-4 to TRBJ2-1; 8 nucleotides line up with TRBD1. V trimming: 6 bases; J trimming: 6 bases; junction bases outside the gene matches: 10. The CDR3 loop spans 15 amino acids. CDR3 amino acids: CASRGRGRTGNEQFF. As DNA, the CDR3 is TGTGCCAGCAGGGGCAGGGGGCGCACGGGCAATGAGCAGTTCTTC.

This clonotype was detected only a few times. The rearrangement joins TRBV12-3 or TRBV12-4 to TRBJ2-7; 9 nucleotides agree with TRBD1. CDR3 length: 14 amino acids. Trimming took 5 bases from V and 4 from J; bases not matched to a gene: 6. Written as DNA, the CDR3 is TGTGCCAGCAGTCCCGGACAGGGGTCGTACGAGCAGTACTTC. Encoded protein: CASSPGQGSYEQYF.

Only a few counts were recorded for this clonotype. This sequence joins TRBV5-1 and TRBJ2-1, with 7 bases fitting TRBD1. Germline V CDR1 and CDR2: SGHRS, YFSETQ. The CDR3 has 14 residues. Trimming removed 7 bases from V and 6 bases from J; junction bases left unmatched: 10. The CDR3 sequence is CASGQGQYLNEQFF. CDR3 nucleotides: TGCGCCAGCGGCCAGGGACAGTATCTCAATGAGCAGTTCTTC.

The CDR3 nucleotides are TGTGCCAGCTTTAGGACAGGTCCGGGCGGTGAGCAGTTCTTC. Protein product: CASFRTGPGGEQFF. V and J are TRBV7-9 and TRBJ2-1, with TRBD1 identical over 7 bases. The CDR3 length is 14 residues. Germline V gene lookup returns CDR1 SEHNR and CDR2 FQNEAQ (reference sequence). J lost 9 bases, V lost 8 bases, and 13 bases had no gene match.

This clonotype occurred a few times. The gene calls are TRBV11-2 and TRBJ1-1; D remains ambiguous. This CDR3 region has 14 residues. V lost 1 base to trimming and J lost 2 bases, with 8 bases between them. Germline CDR1 SGHAT, CDR2 FQNNGV. The CDR3 DNA sequence: TGTGCCAGCAGCTTAGTAAGGGCTAACACTGAAGCTTTCTTT. This sequence encodes CASSLVRANTEAFF.

A note on this clonotype: The junction departs from germline at one end; a sequencing error may be responsible. This sequence joins TRBV20-1 and TRBJ1-6; maybe TRBD1 (5 bases). The CDR3 extends over 12 amino acids. Germline V gene data show CDR1 as DFQATT and CDR2 as SNEGSKA (reference sequence). CDR3 sequence: CSAIVRKEDTKF. For the CDR3, the DNA is TGCAGTGCTATAGTCCGTAAAGAGGACACGAAGTTT.

This chain connects TRBV5-1 to TRBJ2-3; TRBD2 matches 10 bases. The length of the CDR3 is 15 residues. J was trimmed by 0 bases and V by 3 bases; bases with no gene match: 1. Germline assignment: CDR1 SGHRS and CDR2 YFSETQ. This CDR3 is CASSSSGRSTDTQYF. CDR3 DNA sequence: TGCGCCAGCAGCTCTAGCGGGAGAAGCACAGATACGCAGTATTTT.

This clonotype was counted only a few times. The rearrangement joins TRBV5-1 to TRBJ2-5; D could derive from TRBD1 or TRBD2 (5 bases each). The CDR3 loop spans 16 amino acids. Looked up from germline, CDR1 is SGHRS and CDR2 is YFSETQ. Trimming took 4 bases from V and 4 from J, leaving 20 bases between them. CDR3 nucleotide sequence: TGCGCCAGCAGCCTGGGACGGCCCAATTCCGCAGAGACCCAGTACTTC. As protein: CASSLGRPNSAETQYF.

The chain carries TRBV21-1 and TRBJ2-5; TRBD1 is the table's D call, not checked against the DNA. TRBV21-1 counts as a pseudogene. The CDR3 runs 16 residues. The CDR3 DNA follows: TGTGCCAGCAGCTCCCCCGGGGGACTGCACCAAGAGACCCAGTACTTC. Amino acid sequence: CASSSPGGLHQETQYF.

The CDR3 reads CASSLGDRGQSTDTQYF. CDR3 in DNA: TGTGCCAGCAGCTTAGGAGACAGGGGACAAAGCACAGATACGCAGTATTTT. This rearrangement joins TRBV7-9 to TRBJ2-3; 8 positions match TRBD1. The CDR3 is made up of 17 amino acids. Germline CDR1 SEHNR, CDR2 FQNEAQ (reference sequence). After removal of 1 base from V and 0 bases from J, the junction contained 6 bases not matched to a gene.

The chain couples TRBV6-5 to TRBJ2-2; D is undetermined. CDR3 length equals 13 residues. In germline, CDR1 is MNHEY, CDR2 SVGAGI. The V end was cut by 2 bases, the J end by 0 bases, with 1 base between. CDR3 sequence reads: CASSYANTGELFF. The CDR3 region has the DNA TGTGCCAGCAGTTACGCGAACACCGGGGAGCTGTTTTTT.